The 24 T cell receptor beta chains reported below all come from one sample, sequenced in a study of T cells in Graves' hyperthyroidism and ophthalmopathy. The CDR3 regions of TCR beta were amplified from RNA transcripts. The TCR CDR3 first-round RT-PCR relied on the HTBI primer set. Via MiXCR, TCRdb re-called the multiplex PCR reads, giving one row per CDR3 protein. The table lists over 700,000 distinct CDR3 sequences, around 39% of them singletons. The sequencing sample was made of blood. These receptors were taken from a man between 18 and 29 years old with Graves' hyperthyroidism.

This sequence joins TRBV7-9 and TRBJ1-3, with 8 nucleotides matching TRBD1. V was clipped by 5 bases and J by 0 bases; unmatched bases: 6. The CDR3 is 16 amino acids. Germline lookup yields CDR1 SEHNR and CDR2 FQNEAQ (reference sequence). CDR3 protein: CASSGQGAFSGNTIYF. The CDR3, as DNA: TGTGCCAGCAGCGGGCAGGGGGCCTTCTCTGGAAACACCATATATTTT.

About this clonotype: Since a much larger clone is just one base distant, this may be a read error. The V gene is TRBV10-3, the J gene TRBJ2-2, with 10 bases aligning to TRBD2. The CDR3 covers 16 residues. CDR1 and CDR2 (germline): ENHRY, SYGVKD. Here the CDR3 DNA reads TGTGCCATCAGTAGGACTAGCGGTTCGAACACCGGGGAGCTGTCTTTT. This encodes CAISRTSGSNTGELSF.

The rearrangement links TRBV7-6 to TRBJ2-5, with 9 bases lining up with TRBD1. From germline, CDR1 is SGHVS and CDR2 FNYEAQ. Losses at the gene ends were 0 bases for V and 3 bases for J; bases not matched to a gene: 8. The CDR3 covers 17 residues. CDR3 in DNA: TGTGCCAGCAGCTTAGCGAACGGGGACAGGGCCGAAGAGACCCAGTACTTC. Protein: CASSLANGDRAEETQYF.

The CDR3: CASRGRVDSPLHF. CDR3 DNA: TGTGCCAGCCGGGGAAGGGTTGATTCACCCCTCCACTTT. V usage is TRBV12-3 or TRBV12-4 and J usage is TRBJ1-6, with D unresolved. The CDR3 runs 13 residues. Trimming removed 8 bases from V and 8 bases from J, with 13 bases in between.

A remark on this clonotype: Germline and junction disagree at one end, which may indicate a read error. The chain is built from TRBV19 and TRBJ2-6; 9 nucleotides agree with TRBD1. Germline V lookup: CDR1 LNHDA, CDR2 SQIVND (reference sequence). This CDR3 region has 13 residues. Written as DNA, the CDR3 is TGTGCCAGTACCACAGGGGGCCGAAGGGCTGAAGCTTTC. This encodes CASTTGGRRAEAF.

This clonotype was recorded a few times. The V gene is TRBV2, the J gene TRBJ2-7, with D possibly called TRBD1 or TRBD2 (5 bases each). V lost 5 bases to trimming and J lost 4 bases, with 21 bases between them. The germline gives CDR1 SNHLY, CDR2 FYNNEI. The CDR3 runs to 16 residues. The CDR3 is CASSTPLRDGFYEQYF. Written as DNA, the CDR3 is TGTGCCAGCAGTACGCCCCTCCGGGACGGATTTTACGAGCAGTACTTC.

The chain is built from TRBV6-1 and TRBJ1-5; the D gene is possibly TRBD1 (5 bases). There are 14 residues in the CDR3. Per the germline V gene, CDR1 is MNHNS and CDR2 is SASEGT. The V end lost 8 bases, the J end lost 0 bases, and 11 bases lay between the germline ends. In DNA form, the CDR3 reads TGTGCCAGCTTGAGACAGTATAGCAATCAGCCCCAGCATTTT. Protein sequence: CASLRQYSNQPQHF.

The V and J genes are TRBV14 and TRBJ2-7; TRBD2 is a possible D gene (5 bases). From germline, CDR1 is SGHDN and CDR2 FVKESK. V was pared by 5 bases and J by 11 bases, with 19 bases between. The CDR3 length is 13 residues. The CDR3 is CASSSTLLGKKYF. DNA for the CDR3: TGTGCCAGCAGCAGCACCCTACTAGGAAAAAAGTACTTC.

The genes are TRBV10-3 and TRBJ2-2; unclear D gene. V gave up 3 bases and J gave up 0 bases, with 5 bases separating them. The CDR3 spans 14 residues. CDR1 is ENHRY, CDR2 SYGVKD, per germline. In DNA form, the CDR3 reads TGTGCCATCAGTGAAGGGTCGAACACCGGGGAGCTGTTTTTT. Its translation is CAISEGSNTGELFF.

This clonotype was observed a few times. The V and J genes are TRBV7-2 and TRBJ2-2; 10 bases line up with TRBD1. The J segment lost 1 base and the V segment lost 0 bases, leaving 2 bases of the junction unmatched. Germline V gene sequence: CDR1 SGHTA, CDR2 FQGNSA. The CDR3 contains 17 residues. CDR3: CASSLARDRGNTGELFF. In DNA form, the CDR3 reads TGTGCCAGCAGCTTAGCCCGGGACAGGGGGAACACCGGGGAGCTGTTTTTT. The whole variable domain, remainder taken from reference TRBV7-2 and TRBJ2-2, is GAGVSQSPSNKVTEKGKDVELRCDPISGHTALYWYRQSLGQGLEFLIYFQGNSAPDKSGLPSDRFSAERTGGSVSTLTIQRTQQEDSAVYLCASSLARDRGNTGELFFGEGSRLTVL.

This clonotype was found many times. The rearrangement uses TRBV24-1 and TRBJ2-7; perhaps TRBD1 as D (6 bases). Trimming cost V 4 bases and J 6 bases, with 12 bases left between them. Germline V gene sequence: CDR1 KGHDR, CDR2 SFDVKD. The length of the CDR3 is 13 residues. For the CDR3, the DNA is TGTGCCACCAGTGACCAACCCAGGGGCGAGCAGTACTTC. Its translation is CATSDQPRGEQYF.

The gene calls are TRBV10-1 and TRBJ2-5; 8 nucleotides align to TRBD2. Germline CDR1 WNHNN, CDR2 SYGVQD (reference sequence). The CDR3 sequence is 15 residues long. V was clipped by 2 bases and J by 4 bases; unmatched bases: 6. The CDR3 loop is CASSEAGGNGETQYF. In DNA, the CDR3 is TGCGCCAGCAGTGAGGCGGGGGGCAACGGAGAGACCCAGTACTTC.

Here the CDR3 reads CASSAGDRDDSPLHF. CDR3 coding DNA: TGTGCCAGCAGCGCTGGAGACAGGGATGATTCACCCCTCCACTTT. This chain joins TRBV7-9 and TRBJ1-6, with 7 bases that match TRBD1. The junction had 9 bases not matched to a gene; V was cut back by 5 bases and J by 8 bases. The CDR3 contains 15 residues. CDR1 and CDR2 from the germline V gene are SEHNR and FQNEAQ (reference sequence).

There are many counts of this clonotype. This chain links TRBV29-1 with TRBJ2-7, with unresolved D. The V end was cut by 3 bases, the J end by 2 bases, with 8 bases between. This CDR3 is 12 amino acids long. Germline V gene lookup returns CDR1 SQVTM and CDR2 ANQGSEA. Here the CDR3 DNA reads TGCAGCGTTGAGACGGAGACCTACGAGCAGTACTTC. This codes for CSVETETYEQYF.

This clonotype was detected ten times or more. This chain uses TRBV29-1 with TRBJ2-7; TRBD2 aligns across 8 bases. Germline loops: CDR1 SQVTM, CDR2 ANQGSEA. J gave up 0 bases and V 6 bases, and 7 bases lay outside the gene matches. This CDR3 has 14 amino acids. CDR3 in DNA: TGCAGCGTGATGAGCGGGAGTAGCTCCTACGAGCAGTACTTC. Encoded protein: CSVMSGSSSYEQYF.

This clonotype has a handful of counts. V usage is TRBV6-6 and J usage is TRBJ1-1; D not resolved. V lost 0 bases, J lost 4 bases, and 12 bases lay in between. Germline V gene lookup returns CDR1 MNHNY and CDR2 SVGAGI (reference sequence). This CDR3 spans 15 amino acids. Here the CDR3 reads CASSYSGILSTEAFF. The CDR3 DNA is TGTGCCAGCAGTTACTCAGGAATCCTAAGCACTGAAGCTTTCTTT.

A remark on this clonotype: A much larger clone differs from this one at a single base, so this may be a read error. The rearrangement links TRBV25-1 to TRBJ2-7, with D possibly being TRBD2 (6 bases). The length of the CDR3 is 14 residues. Trimming stripped 8 bases from V and 9 bases from J, with 23 bases between. The germline CDR1 and CDR2 sequences are MGHDK and SYGVNS. CDR3 region: CASAMGGGLSAQYF. The CDR3 coding sequence is TGTGCCAGCGCGATGGGGGGAGGCCTTTCCGCGCAGTACTTC.

The table lists this clonotype with a few counts. The V call is TRBV5-1, the J call TRBJ1-1, with TRBD1 as a possible D gene (5 bases). The CDR3 has 15 amino acids. V was clipped by 7 bases and J by 4 bases, with 20 bases between them. Per the germline V gene, CDR1 is SGHRS and CDR2 is YFSETQ. CDR3 sequence (DNA): TGCGCCAGCTCCCCGGGACGCCAGCAGGTCACTGAAGCTTTCTTT. Translated: CASSPGRQQVTEAFF.

This clonotype was detected a few times. V and J are TRBV19 and TRBJ2-6; D call uncertain. Trimming removed 1 base at V and 0 bases at J, with 13 bases between. This CDR3 spans 18 amino acids. Per the germline V gene, CDR1 is LNHDA and CDR2 is SQIVND (reference sequence). The CDR3 region has the DNA TGTGCCAGTAGTATAGGTGGCAGATCATACTCTGGGGCCAACGTCCTGACTTTC. Translating it yields CASSIGGRSYSGANVLTF.

The genes are TRBV15 and TRBJ1-3, with D possibly TRBD1 on 6 matching bases. V lost 2 bases, J lost 3 bases, and 17 bases lay in between. The CDR3 is 17 residues long. Germline V lookup: CDR1 LNHNV, CDR2 YYDKDF (reference sequence). The DNA of the CDR3 is TGTGCCACCAGCAGACCCGACAGGTACCTACTTGGAAACACCATATATTTT. It codes for CATSRPDRYLLGNTIYF. The whole variable domain, remainder taken from reference TRBV15 and TRBJ1-3, is DAMVIQNPRYQVTQFGKPVTLSCSQTLNHNVMYWYQQKSSQAPKLLFHYYDKDFNNEADTPDNFQSRRPNTSFCFLDIRSPGLGDTAMYLCATSRPDRYLLGNTIYFGEGSWLTVV.

Only a few counts were recorded for this clonotype. The genes are TRBV12-3 or TRBV12-4 and TRBJ1-5; 10 nucleotides line up with TRBD1. V shed 5 bases and J 6 bases; nucleotides not matched to a gene: 13. The CDR3 contains 17 residues. In DNA form, the CDR3 reads TGTGCCAGCAGTCTTGATCCGCAGGACAGGGGGATTCAGCCCCAGCATTTT. Translated, it gives CASSLDPQDRGIQPQHF.

At least ten counts were recorded for this clonotype. This chain uses TRBV29-1 with TRBJ1-2; D perhaps matches TRBD1 (6 bases). This CDR3 spans 13 amino acids. Germline-derived CDR1 and CDR2 are SQVTM and ANQGSEA. The V end lost 5 bases, the J end lost 2 bases, and 12 bases lay between the germline ends. The CDR3 DNA reads TGCAGCGTTTCGGCAGGGGCCAACTATGGCTACACCTTC. Residues: CSVSAGANYGYTF.

This clonotype has more than one count but fewer than ten. The DNA for the CDR3 is TGTGCCAGCAGCTTGAACCACGGGGAGCTGTTTTTT. Amino acid sequence: CASSLNHGELFF. The rearrangement links TRBV5-6 to TRBJ2-2; D call uncertain. CDR1 is SGHDT, CDR2 YYEEEE, per germline. The CDR3 is 12 amino acids. V was trimmed by 1 base and J by 7 bases, leaving 5 bases between them.

The chain uses TRBV20-1 and TRBJ2-6; the D is unclear. The CDR3 has 12 amino acids. Germline CDR1 is DFQATT and CDR2 is SNEGSKA (reference sequence). Trimming left V 4 bases short and J 4 bases short, with 5 bases between. The CDR3 region is CSAIEGANVLTF. The CDR3 coding sequence is TGCAGTGCTATTGAGGGGGCCAACGTCCTGACTTTC.